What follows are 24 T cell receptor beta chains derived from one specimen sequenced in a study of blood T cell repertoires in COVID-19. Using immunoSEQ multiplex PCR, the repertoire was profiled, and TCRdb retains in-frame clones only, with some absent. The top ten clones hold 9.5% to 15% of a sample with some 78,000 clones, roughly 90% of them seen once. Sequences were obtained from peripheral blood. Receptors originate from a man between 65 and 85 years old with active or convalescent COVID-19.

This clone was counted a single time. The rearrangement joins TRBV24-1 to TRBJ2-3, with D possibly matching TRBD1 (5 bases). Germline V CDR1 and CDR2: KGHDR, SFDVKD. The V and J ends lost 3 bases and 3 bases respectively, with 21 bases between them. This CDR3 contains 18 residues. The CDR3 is CATSDRAATDPLTDTQYF. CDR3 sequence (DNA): TGTGCCACCAGTGATAGGGCTGCGACAGACCCTTTGACAGATACGCAGTATTTT.

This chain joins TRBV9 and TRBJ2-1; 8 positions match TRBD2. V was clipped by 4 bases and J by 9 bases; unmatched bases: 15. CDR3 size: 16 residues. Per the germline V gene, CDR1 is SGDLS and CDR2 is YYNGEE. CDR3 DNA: TGTGCCAGCAGCTTGCGGGGGGATCAATTTTTTCGTGAGCAGTTCTTC. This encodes CASSLRGDQFFREQFF.

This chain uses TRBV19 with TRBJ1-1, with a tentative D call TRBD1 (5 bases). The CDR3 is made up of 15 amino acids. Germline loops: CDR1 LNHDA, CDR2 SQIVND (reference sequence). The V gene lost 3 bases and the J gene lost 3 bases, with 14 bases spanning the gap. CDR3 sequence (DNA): TGTGCCAGTAGTATCCAGGGACTTGGGGACACTGAAGCTTTCTTT. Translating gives CASSIQGLGDTEAFF.

The CDR3, as DNA: TGTGCCACCAGCGGGGACAGAGCAACTAATGAAAAACTGTTTTTT. Translation: CATSGDRATNEKLFF. This chain uses TRBV15 with TRBJ1-4, with TRBD1 matching 7 bases. The V segment lost 5 bases and the J segment 0 bases; nucleotides outside the gene matches: 3. The CDR3 totals 15 residues. Germline-derived CDR1 and CDR2 are LNHNV and YYDKDF (reference sequence).

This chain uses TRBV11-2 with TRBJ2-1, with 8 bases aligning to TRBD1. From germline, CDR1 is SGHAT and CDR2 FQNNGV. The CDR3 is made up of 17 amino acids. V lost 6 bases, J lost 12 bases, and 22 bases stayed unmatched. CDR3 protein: CASSPGQGMGSGYWQFF. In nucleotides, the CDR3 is TGTGCCAGCAGTCCCGGACAGGGCATGGGGTCCGGGTATTGGCAGTTCTTC.

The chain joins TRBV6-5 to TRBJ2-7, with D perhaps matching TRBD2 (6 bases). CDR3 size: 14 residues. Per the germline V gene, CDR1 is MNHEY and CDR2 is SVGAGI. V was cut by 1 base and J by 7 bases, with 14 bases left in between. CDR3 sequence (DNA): TGTGCCAGCAGTTACTTCGCGGGGCACAGAGAGCAGTACTTC. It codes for CASSYFAGHREQYF.

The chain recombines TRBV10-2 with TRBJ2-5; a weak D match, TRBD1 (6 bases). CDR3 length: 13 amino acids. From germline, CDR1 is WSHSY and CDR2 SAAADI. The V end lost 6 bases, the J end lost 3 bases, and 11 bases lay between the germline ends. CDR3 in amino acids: CASSSGTKETQYF. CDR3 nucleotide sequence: TGCGCCAGCAGCTCCGGGACAAAAGAGACCCAGTACTTC.

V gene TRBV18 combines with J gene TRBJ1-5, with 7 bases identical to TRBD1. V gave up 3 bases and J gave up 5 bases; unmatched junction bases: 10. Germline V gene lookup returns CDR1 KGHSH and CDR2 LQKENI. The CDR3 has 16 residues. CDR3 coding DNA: TGTGCCAGCTCACCCATTCGGACAGGAGGGCATCAGCCCCAGCATTTT. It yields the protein CASSPIRTGGHQPQHF.

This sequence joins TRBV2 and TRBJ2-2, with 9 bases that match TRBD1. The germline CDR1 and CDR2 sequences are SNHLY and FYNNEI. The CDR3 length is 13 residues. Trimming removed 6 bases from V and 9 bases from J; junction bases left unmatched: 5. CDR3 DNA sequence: TGTGCCAGCAGCAACAGGGGGCACTGGGAGCTGTTTTTT. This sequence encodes CASSNRGHWELFF.

The CDR3 sequence: CASSPSGGNTIYF. CDR3 in DNA: TGTGCCAGCAGTCCCAGCGGGGGAAACACCATATATTTT. The gene calls are TRBV28 and TRBJ1-3; D gene unclear. Germline V gene sequence: CDR1 MDHEN, CDR2 SYDVKM. The V gene lost 5 bases and the J gene lost 4 bases, with 9 bases spanning the gap. The CDR3 is 13 residues long.

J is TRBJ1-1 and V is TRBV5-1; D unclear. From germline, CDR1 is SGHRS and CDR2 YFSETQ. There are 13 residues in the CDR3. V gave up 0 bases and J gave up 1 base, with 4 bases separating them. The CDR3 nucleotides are TGCGCCAGCAGCTTGGTAGCGAACACTGAAGCTTTCTTT. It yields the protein CASSLVANTEAFF.

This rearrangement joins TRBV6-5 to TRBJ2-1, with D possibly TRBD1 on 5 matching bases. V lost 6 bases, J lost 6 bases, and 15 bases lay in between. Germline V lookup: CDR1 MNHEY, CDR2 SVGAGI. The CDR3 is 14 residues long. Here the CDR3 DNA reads TGTGCCAGCAGGAAGACCCAGGGAATCAATGAGCAGTTCTTC. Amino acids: CASRKTQGINEQFF.

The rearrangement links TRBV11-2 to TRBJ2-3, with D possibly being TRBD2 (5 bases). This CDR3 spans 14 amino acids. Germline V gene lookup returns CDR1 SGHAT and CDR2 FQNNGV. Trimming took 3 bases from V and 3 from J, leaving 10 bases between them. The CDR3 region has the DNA TGTGCCAGCAGCTTCACAGCGGCGACAGATACGCAGTATTTT. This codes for CASSFTAATDTQYF.

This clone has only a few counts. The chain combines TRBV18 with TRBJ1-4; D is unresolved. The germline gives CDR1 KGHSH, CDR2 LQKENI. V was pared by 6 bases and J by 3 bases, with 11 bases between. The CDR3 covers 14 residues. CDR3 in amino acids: CASSDTQANEKLFF. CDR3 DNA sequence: TGTGCCAGCTCGGATACGCAGGCTAATGAAAAACTGTTTTTT.

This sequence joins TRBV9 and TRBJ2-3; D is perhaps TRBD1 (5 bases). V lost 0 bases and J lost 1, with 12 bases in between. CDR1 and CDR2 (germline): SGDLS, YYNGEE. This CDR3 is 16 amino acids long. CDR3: CASSVGAGWGTDTQYF. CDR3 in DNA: TGTGCCAGCAGCGTAGGGGCAGGGTGGGGCACAGATACGCAGTATTTT.

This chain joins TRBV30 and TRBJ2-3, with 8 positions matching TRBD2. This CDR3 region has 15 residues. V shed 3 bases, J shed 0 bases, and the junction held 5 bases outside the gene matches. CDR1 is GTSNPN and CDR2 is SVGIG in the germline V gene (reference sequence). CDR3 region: CAWRLGLASTDTQYF. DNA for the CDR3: TGTGCCTGGAGGTTAGGACTAGCCAGCACAGATACGCAGTATTTT.

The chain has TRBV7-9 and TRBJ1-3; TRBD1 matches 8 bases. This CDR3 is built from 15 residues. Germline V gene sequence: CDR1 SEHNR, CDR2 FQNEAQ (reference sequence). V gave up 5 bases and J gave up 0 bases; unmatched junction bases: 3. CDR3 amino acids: CASSPDRVSGNTIYF. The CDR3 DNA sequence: TGTGCCAGCAGCCCGGACAGGGTCTCTGGAAACACCATATATTTT.

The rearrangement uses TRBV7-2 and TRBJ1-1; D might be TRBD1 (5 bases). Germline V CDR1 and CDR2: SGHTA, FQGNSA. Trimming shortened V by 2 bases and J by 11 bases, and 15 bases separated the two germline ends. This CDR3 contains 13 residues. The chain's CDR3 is CASSLNYQGQAFF. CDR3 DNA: TGTGCCAGCAGCTTAAACTATCAGGGCCAGGCTTTCTTT.

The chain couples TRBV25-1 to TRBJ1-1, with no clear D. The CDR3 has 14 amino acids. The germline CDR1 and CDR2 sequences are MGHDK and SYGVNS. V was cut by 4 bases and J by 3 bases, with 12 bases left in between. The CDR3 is CASSGRPGDTEAFF. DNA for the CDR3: TGTGCCAGCAGTGGACGCCCCGGGGACACTGAAGCTTTCTTT. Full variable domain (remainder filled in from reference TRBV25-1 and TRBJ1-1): EADIYQTPRYLVIGTGKKITLECSQTMGHDKMYWYQQDPGMELHLIHYSYGVNSTEKGDLSSESTVSRIRTEHFPLTLESARPSHTSQYLCASSGRPGDTEAFFGQGTRLTVV.

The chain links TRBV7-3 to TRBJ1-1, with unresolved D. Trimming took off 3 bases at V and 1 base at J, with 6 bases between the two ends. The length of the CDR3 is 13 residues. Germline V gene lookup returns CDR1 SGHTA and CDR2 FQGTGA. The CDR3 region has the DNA TGTGCCAGCAGCTTTGGGCCGAACACTGAAGCTTTCTTT. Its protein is CASSFGPNTEAFF. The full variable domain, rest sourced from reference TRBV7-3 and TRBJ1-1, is GAGVSQTPSNKVTEKGKYVELRCDPISGHTALYWYRQSLGQGPEFLIYFQGTGAADDSGLPNDRFFAVRPEGSVSTLKIQRTERGDSAVYLCASSFGPNTEAFFGQGTRLTVV.

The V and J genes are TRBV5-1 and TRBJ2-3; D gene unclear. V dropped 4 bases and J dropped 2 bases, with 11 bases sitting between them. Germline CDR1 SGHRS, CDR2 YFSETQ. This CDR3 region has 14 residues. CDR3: CASSPAENTDTQYF. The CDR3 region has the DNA TGCGCCAGCAGCCCGGCGGAGAACACAGATACGCAGTATTTT.

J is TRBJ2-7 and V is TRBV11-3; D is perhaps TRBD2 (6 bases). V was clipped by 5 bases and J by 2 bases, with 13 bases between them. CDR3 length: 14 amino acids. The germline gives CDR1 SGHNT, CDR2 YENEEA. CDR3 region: CASSPAGTPYEQYF. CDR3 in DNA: TGTGCCAGCAGCCCGGCCGGGACTCCCTACGAGCAGTACTTC. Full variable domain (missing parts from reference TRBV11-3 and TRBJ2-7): EAGVVQSPRYKIIEKKQPVAFWCNPISGHNTLYWYLQNLGQGPELLIRYENEEAVDDSQLPKDRFSAERLKGVDSTLKIQPAELGDSAVYLCASSPAGTPYEQYFGPGTRLTVT.

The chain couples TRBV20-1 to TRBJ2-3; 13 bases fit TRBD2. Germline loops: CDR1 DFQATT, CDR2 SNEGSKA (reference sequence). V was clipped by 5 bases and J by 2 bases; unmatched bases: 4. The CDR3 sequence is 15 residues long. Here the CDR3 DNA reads TGCAGTGCTTGTGGGACTAGCGGGGACACAGATACGCAGTATTTT. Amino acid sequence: CSACGTSGDTDTQYF.

The CDR3 DNA reads as TGCAGCGTTGAAGATCATCGACAAGGGGTCTATGGCTACACCTTC. As protein: CSVEDHRQGVYGYTF. The V and J genes are TRBV29-1 and TRBJ1-2; D may be TRBD1 (5 bases). Germline V gene data show CDR1 as SQVTM and CDR2 as ANQGSEA. The V and J ends lost 0 bases and 4 bases respectively, with 15 bases between them. The CDR3 is made up of 15 amino acids.